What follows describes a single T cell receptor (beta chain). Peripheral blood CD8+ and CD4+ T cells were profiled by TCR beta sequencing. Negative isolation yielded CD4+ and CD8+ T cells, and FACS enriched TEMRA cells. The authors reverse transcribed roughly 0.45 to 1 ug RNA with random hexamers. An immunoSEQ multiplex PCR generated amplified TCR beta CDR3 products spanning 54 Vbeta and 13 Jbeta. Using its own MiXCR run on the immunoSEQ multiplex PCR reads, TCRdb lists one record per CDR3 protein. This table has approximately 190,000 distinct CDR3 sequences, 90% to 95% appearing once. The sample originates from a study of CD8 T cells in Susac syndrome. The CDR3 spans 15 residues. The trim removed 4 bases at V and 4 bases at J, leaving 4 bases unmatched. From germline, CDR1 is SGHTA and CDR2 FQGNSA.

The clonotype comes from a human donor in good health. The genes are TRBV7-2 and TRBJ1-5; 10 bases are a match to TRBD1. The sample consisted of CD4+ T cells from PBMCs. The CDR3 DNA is TGTGCCAGCAGCTCCCGGACAGGGGGTAATCAGCCCCAGCATTTT. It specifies CASSSRTGGNQPQHF.